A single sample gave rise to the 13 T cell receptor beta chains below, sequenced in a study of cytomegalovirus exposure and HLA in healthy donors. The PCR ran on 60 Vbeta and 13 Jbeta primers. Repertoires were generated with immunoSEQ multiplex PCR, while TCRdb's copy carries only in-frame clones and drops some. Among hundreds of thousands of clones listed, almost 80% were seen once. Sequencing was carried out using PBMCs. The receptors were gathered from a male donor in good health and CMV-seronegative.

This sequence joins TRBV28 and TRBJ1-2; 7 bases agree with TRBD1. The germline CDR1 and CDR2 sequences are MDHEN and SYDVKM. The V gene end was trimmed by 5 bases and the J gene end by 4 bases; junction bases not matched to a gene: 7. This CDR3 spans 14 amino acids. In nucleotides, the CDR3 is TGTGCCAGCAGTGCTACACAGGGGTCCTATGGCTACACCTTC. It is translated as CASSATQGSYGYTF.

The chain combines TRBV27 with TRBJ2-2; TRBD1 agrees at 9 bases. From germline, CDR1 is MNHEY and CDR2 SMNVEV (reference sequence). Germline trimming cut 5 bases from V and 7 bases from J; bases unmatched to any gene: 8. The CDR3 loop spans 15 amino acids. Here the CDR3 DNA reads TGTGCCAGCAGTCCCGGGACAGGGCCTTACGGGGAGCTGTTTTTT. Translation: CASSPGTGPYGELFF.

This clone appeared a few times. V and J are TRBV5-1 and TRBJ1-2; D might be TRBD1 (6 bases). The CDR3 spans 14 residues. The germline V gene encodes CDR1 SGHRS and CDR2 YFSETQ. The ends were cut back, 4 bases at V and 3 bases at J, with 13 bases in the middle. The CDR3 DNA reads TGCGCCAGCAGCGTGGGGGCAGGGGACTATGGCTACACCTTC. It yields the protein CASSVGAGDYGYTF. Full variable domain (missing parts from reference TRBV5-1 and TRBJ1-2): KAGVTQTPRYLIKTRGQQVTLSCSPISGHRSVSWYQQTPGQGLQFLFEYFSETQRNKGNFPGRFSGRQFSNSRSEMNVSTLELGDSALYLCASSVGAGDYGYTFGSGTRLTVV.

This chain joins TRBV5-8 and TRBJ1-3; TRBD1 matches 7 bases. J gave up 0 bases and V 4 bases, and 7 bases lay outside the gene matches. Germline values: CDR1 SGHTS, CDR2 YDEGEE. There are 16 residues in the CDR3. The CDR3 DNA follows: TGTGCCAGCAGCCTATACAGGGGAACCTCTGGAAACACCATATATTTT. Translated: CASSLYRGTSGNTIYF. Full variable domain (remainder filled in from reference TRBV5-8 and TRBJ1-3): EAGVTQSPTHLIKTRGQQATLRCSPISGHTSVYWYQQALGLGLQFLLWYDEGEERNRGNFPPRFSGRQFPNYSSELNVNALELEDSALYLCASSLYRGTSGNTIYFGEGSWLTVV.

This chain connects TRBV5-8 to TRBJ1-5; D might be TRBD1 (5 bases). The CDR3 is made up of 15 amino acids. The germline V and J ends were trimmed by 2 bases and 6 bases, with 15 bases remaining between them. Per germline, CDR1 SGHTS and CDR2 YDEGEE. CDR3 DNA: TGTGCCAGCAGCTTTTTGGCGAGGGGAGGTCAGCCCCAGCATTTT. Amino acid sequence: CASSFLARGGQPQHF. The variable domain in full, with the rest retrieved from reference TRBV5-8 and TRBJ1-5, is EAGVTQSPTHLIKTRGQQATLRCSPISGHTSVYWYQQALGLGLQFLLWYDEGEERNRGNFPPRFSGRQFPNYSSELNVNALELEDSALYLCASSFLARGGQPQHFGDGTRLSIL.

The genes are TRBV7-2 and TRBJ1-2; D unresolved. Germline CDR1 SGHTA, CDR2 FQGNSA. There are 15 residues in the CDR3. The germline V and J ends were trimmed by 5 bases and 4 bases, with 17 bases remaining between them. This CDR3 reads CASSPEGRRAYGYTF. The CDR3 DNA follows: TGTGCCAGCAGCCCCGAAGGTAGGAGGGCCTATGGCTACACCTTC.

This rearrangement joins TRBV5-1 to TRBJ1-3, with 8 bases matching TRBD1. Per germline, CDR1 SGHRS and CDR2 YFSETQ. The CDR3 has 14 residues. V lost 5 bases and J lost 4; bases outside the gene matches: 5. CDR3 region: CASRSTGEGNTIYF. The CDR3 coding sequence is TGCGCCAGCAGATCGACAGGGGAAGGAAACACCATATATTTT.

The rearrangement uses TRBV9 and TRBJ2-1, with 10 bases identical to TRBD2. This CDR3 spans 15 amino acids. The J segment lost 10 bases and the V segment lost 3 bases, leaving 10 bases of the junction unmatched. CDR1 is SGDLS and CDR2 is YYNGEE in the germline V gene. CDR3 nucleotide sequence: TGTGCCAGCAGCGGGAGCGGGAGGGCCTCGGGCGAGCAGTTCTTC. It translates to CASSGSGRASGEQFF.

DNA for the CDR3: TGCGCCTCCCATCTCAGGGGAGAGCAGTTCTTC. It encodes CASHLRGEQFF. V usage is TRBV10-1 and J usage is TRBJ2-1; perhaps TRBD1 as D (6 bases). The CDR3 consists of 11 residues. In germline, CDR1 is WNHNN, CDR2 SYGVQD (reference sequence). The germline V and J ends were trimmed by 11 bases and 10 bases, with 15 bases remaining between them.

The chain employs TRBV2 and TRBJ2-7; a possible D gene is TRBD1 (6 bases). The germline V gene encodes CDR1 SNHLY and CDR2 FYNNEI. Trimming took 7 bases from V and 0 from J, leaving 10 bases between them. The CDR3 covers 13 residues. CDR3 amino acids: CASKRDNSYEQYF. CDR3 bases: TGTGCCAGCAAACGGGACAACTCCTACGAGCAGTACTTC.

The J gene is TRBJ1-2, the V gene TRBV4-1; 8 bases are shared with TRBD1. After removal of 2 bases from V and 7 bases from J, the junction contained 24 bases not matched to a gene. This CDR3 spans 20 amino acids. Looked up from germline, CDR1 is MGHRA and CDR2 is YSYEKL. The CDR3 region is CASSQHGYFWDRSRGSGYTF. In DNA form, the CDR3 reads TGCGCCAGCAGCCAACATGGATATTTTTGGGACAGGAGCAGAGGTAGTGGCTACACCTTC.

The CDR3 bases are TGTGCCAGCAGCTTGGGGGACAGGGGGGGAGCAAAACTGTTTTTT. It encodes CASSLGDRGGAKLFF. This chain connects TRBV11-2 to TRBJ1-4, with 11 bases aligning to TRBD1. Trimming cost V 3 bases and J 10 bases; bases outside gene matches: 7. There are 15 residues in the CDR3. Germline V gene data show CDR1 as SGHAT and CDR2 as FQNNGV. Looking up the rest from reference TRBV11-2 and TRBJ1-4 gives the full variable domain: EAGVAQSPRYKIIEKRQSVAFWCNPISGHATLYWYQQILGQGPKLLIQFQNNGVVDDSQLPKDRFSAERLKGVDSTLKIQPAKLEDSAVYLCASSLGDRGGAKLFFGSGTQLSVL.

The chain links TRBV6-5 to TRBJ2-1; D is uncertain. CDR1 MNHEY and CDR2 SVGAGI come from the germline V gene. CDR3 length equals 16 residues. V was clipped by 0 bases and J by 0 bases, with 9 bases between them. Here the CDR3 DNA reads TGTGCCAGCAGTTACTCGTCAGGAACCTCCTACAATGAGCAGTTCTTC. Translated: CASSYSSGTSYNEQFF.